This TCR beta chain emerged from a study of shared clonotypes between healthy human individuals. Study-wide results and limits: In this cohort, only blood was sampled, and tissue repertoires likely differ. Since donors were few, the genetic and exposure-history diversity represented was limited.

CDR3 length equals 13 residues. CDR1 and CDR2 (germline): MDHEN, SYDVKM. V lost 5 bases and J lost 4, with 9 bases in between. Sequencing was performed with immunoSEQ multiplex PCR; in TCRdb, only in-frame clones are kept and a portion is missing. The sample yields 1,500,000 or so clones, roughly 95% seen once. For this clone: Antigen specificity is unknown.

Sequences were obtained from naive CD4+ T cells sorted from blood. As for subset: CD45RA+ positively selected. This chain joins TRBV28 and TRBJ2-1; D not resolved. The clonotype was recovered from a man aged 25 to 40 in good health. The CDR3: CASSPPGYNEQFF. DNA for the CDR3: TGTGCCAGCAGTCCCCCCGGGTACAATGAGCAGTTCTTC.